The 18 T cell receptor beta chains in this list originate from one sample, sequenced in a study of cytomegalovirus exposure and HLA in healthy donors. The repertoire was sequenced with immunoSEQ multiplex PCR; TCRdb's copy has only in-frame clones and lacks some. The data contain over 100,000 clones, 75% to 90% of them singletons. Sequencing was done on a sample of PBMCs. Every receptor here comes from a woman younger than 35 in good health and CMV-seronegative.

The chain has TRBV11-3 and TRBJ1-3, with 7 bases fitting TRBD1. V gave up 5 bases and J gave up 2 bases; unmatched junction bases: 3. Germline V gives CDR1 SGHNT, CDR2 YENEEA. The CDR3 runs 14 residues. CDR3 coding DNA: TGTGCCAGCAGCCCGGGACAGCCTGGAAACACCATATATTTT. Translated, it gives CASSPGQPGNTIYF.

DNA for the CDR3: TGTGCCAGCAGCCCTACAGGGAGCCCGAATGAAAAACTGTTTTTT. This codes for CASSPTGSPNEKLFF. The chain links TRBV7-9 to TRBJ1-4; D is possibly TRBD1 (6 bases). In germline, CDR1 is SEHNR, CDR2 FQNEAQ (reference sequence). Trimming cost V 5 bases and J 5 bases, with 15 bases left between them. The CDR3 sequence is 15 residues long.

This rearrangement joins TRBV2 to TRBJ1-1; D unresolved. The V gene lost 6 bases and the J gene lost 8 bases, with 10 bases spanning the gap. Germline CDR1 and CDR2: SNHLY and FYNNEI. The CDR3 runs 11 residues. Written as DNA, the CDR3 is TGTGCCAGCAGATACCATACAGAAGCTTTCTTT. Protein product: CASRYHTEAFF. Full variable domain (missing parts from reference TRBV2 and TRBJ1-1): EPEVTQTPSHQVTQMGQEVILRCVPISNHLYFYWYRQILGQKVEFLVSFYNNEISEKSEIFDDQFSVERPDGSNFTLKIRSTKLEDSAMYFCASRYHTEAFFGQGTRLTVV.

The genes are TRBV6-6 and TRBJ2-4; 8 nucleotides line up with TRBD1. V trimming: 4 bases; J trimming: 6 bases; junction bases outside the gene matches: 11. CDR3 length: 16 residues. The germline V gene has CDR1 MNHNY and CDR2 SVGAGI (reference sequence). The DNA of the CDR3 is TGTGCCAGCAGTTCCCAGAACAGGGGGGCTTCAAACATTCAGTACTTC. Its translation is CASSSQNRGASNIQYF.

V and J are TRBV10-2 and TRBJ1-2; TRBD1 matches at 10 bases. In germline, CDR1 is WSHSY, CDR2 SAAADI. After removal of 0 bases from V and 8 bases from J, the junction contained 3 bases not matched to a gene. CDR3 size: 14 residues. In DNA form, the CDR3 reads TGCGCCAGCAGTGAGTCATGGGACAGGGGCGGCTACACCTTC. Its protein is CASSESWDRGGYTF.

This chain links TRBV7-8 with TRBJ1-6; 9 nucleotides align to TRBD1. This CDR3 has 15 amino acids. V trimming: 5 bases; J trimming: 6 bases; junction bases outside the gene matches: 5. The V gene's germline CDR1 is SGHVS and CDR2 FQNEAQ. In nucleotides, the CDR3 is TGTGCCAGCAGCCCGACACAGGGGGCTAATTCACCCCTCCACTTT. Encoded protein: CASSPTQGANSPLHF.

The chain joins TRBV4-1 to TRBJ1-5, with D maybe TRBD1 (5 bases). From germline, CDR1 is MGHRA and CDR2 YSYEKL. The CDR3 runs to 17 residues. V shed 8 bases and J shed 0 bases, with 20 bases lying between them. The CDR3 nucleotides read TGCGCCAGCCAAGCCAAGCCCGCCCAGGGTAGCAATCAGCCCCAGCATTTT. It codes for CASQAKPAQGSNQPQHF.

The J gene is TRBJ2-7, the V gene TRBV18; 8 nucleotides agree with TRBD1. Germline loops: CDR1 KGHSH, CDR2 LQKENI. The CDR3 runs to 15 residues. Trimming cost V 3 bases and J 0 bases; bases outside gene matches: 4. The CDR3 DNA reads TGTGCCAGCTCACCCAGGACAGGGAGCTCCTACGAGCAGTACTTC. This gives the protein CASSPRTGSSYEQYF.

This sequence joins TRBV29-1 and TRBJ1-3, with 7 bases lining up with TRBD1. The CDR3 extends over 15 amino acids. The germline gives CDR1 SQVTM, CDR2 ANQGSEA. J gave up 0 bases and V 6 bases, and 8 bases lay outside the gene matches. The CDR3 region is CSVARDSSSGNTIYF. The CDR3 region has the DNA TGCAGCGTGGCTCGGGACAGCAGCTCTGGAAACACCATATATTTT.

This rearrangement joins TRBV11-3 to TRBJ2-3; TRBD2 matches at 8 bases. The V segment lost 0 bases and the J segment 4 bases; nucleotides outside the gene matches: 9. There are 17 residues in the CDR3. Germline V lookup: CDR1 SGHNT, CDR2 YENEEA. CDR3 residues: CASSLERVGGGPDTQYF. In nucleotides, the CDR3 is TGTGCCAGCAGCTTAGAGAGGGTAGGCGGGGGGCCAGATACGCAGTATTTT.

This clone was picked up one time. V and J are TRBV7-9 and TRBJ1-3; 8 positions agree with TRBD1. Germline-derived CDR1 and CDR2 are SEHNR and FQNEAQ (reference sequence). CDR3 length: 17 residues. After removal of 4 bases from V and 3 bases from J, the junction contained 11 bases not matched to a gene. The CDR3 DNA reads as TGTGCCAGCAGCTGGCGGCAGGGACAGGCTGGTGGAAACACCATATATTTT. This translates into CASSWRQGQAGGNTIYF.

The chain recombines TRBV4-1 with TRBJ2-1; D possibly corresponds to TRBD1 (6 bases). Germline V lookup: CDR1 MGHRA, CDR2 YSYEKL. V was cut by 5 bases and J by 0 bases, with 11 bases left in between. The CDR3 runs to 15 residues. CDR3 sequence: CASSTGQNSYNEQFF. The CDR3 coding sequence is TGCGCCAGCAGCACCGGACAGAACTCCTACAATGAGCAGTTCTTC.

This clone was picked up one time. Distinct nucleotide sequences in the sample also encode this CDR3. This chain connects TRBV5-1 to TRBJ1-2; no firm D call. The germline V gene encodes CDR1 SGHRS and CDR2 YFSETQ. The V and J ends lost 0 bases and 1 base respectively, with 7 bases between them. CDR3 size: 14 residues. As DNA, the CDR3 is TGCGCCAGCAGCTTGGGTCCCGGTAACTATGGCTACACCTTC. Amino acids: CASSLGPGNYGYTF.

This clone was seen only a few times. CDR3 amino acids: CASSQWTGGNTEAFF. The CDR3 DNA reads TGCGCCAGCAGTCAATGGACAGGGGGCAACACTGAAGCTTTCTTT. V gene TRBV23-1 combines with J gene TRBJ1-1, with 11 bases identical to TRBD1. TRBV23-1 is classed as an ORF, of uncertain function. The CDR3 contains 15 residues. The V gene end was trimmed by 1 base and the J gene end by 2 bases; junction bases not matched to a gene: 0.

V is TRBV10-3 and J is TRBJ2-7, with 11 bases matching TRBD1. Trimming at V came to 5 bases and at J to 6 bases, leaving 6 bases not matched to a gene. This CDR3 is 14 amino acids long. The germline gives CDR1 ENHRY, CDR2 SYGVKD. The CDR3 reads CAISTLDRGLEQYF. The DNA of the CDR3 is TGTGCCATCAGTACGTTGGACAGGGGGCTCGAGCAGTACTTC.

J is TRBJ2-1 and V is TRBV27, with D possibly being TRBD1 (5 bases). Germline V lookup: CDR1 MNHEY, CDR2 SMNVEV (reference sequence). The ends were cut back, 5 bases at V and 9 bases at J, with 17 bases in the middle. The CDR3 loop spans 14 amino acids. Here the CDR3 DNA reads TGTGCCAGCAGTCCACCGTCGCAGGGTGGTGAGCAGTTCTTC. Protein product: CASSPPSQGGEQFF.

The genes are TRBV6-5 and TRBJ2-1; TRBD1 matches 10 bases. Unmatched junction bases numbered 5, after V lost 0 bases and J lost 6 bases. CDR1 is MNHEY, CDR2 SVGAGI, per germline. CDR3 length equals 16 residues. Here the CDR3 reads CASSYSGTGDPNEQFF. The CDR3 DNA reads as TGTGCCAGCAGTTACTCCGGGACAGGGGACCCCAATGAGCAGTTCTTC.

This rearrangement joins TRBV6-1 to TRBJ1-1, with D uncertain. In germline, CDR1 is MNHNS, CDR2 SASEGT. V was pared by 0 bases and J by 10 bases, with 12 bases between. This CDR3 region has 13 residues. In DNA, the CDR3 is TGTGCCAGCAGTGAAGCGGGGAGGGTAGTAGCTTTCTTT. It specifies CASSEAGRVVAFF.